This T cell receptor beta chain emerged from a study of blood T cell repertoires in COVID-19. Study-level information: Sources were T cells, B-cell-depleted T cells, or PBMCs; the material itself was cDNA or gDNA.

Repertoires were generated with immunoSEQ multiplex PCR, while TCRdb's copy carries only in-frame clones and drops some. The sample includes fewer than 150,000 clones, around 83% seen only once; the top ten take 15% to 20%. Participant ages covered about 18 to 100 years across about two dozen US areas. Resolution of symptoms, clearance, or two negative PCRs was present in recovered Cohort 3 donors. The receptor comes from a man under 40 who had recovered from COVID-19. Sequenced: PBMCs or T cells enriched from blood (not recorded which).

The CDR3 nucleotides are TGCGCCAGCAGCTTGGGGGTGGCGGGGCTCACAGATACGCAGTATTTT. Residues: CASSLGVAGLTDTQYF. The chain carries TRBV5-1 and TRBJ2-3; D perhaps matches TRBD2 (6 bases). Germline loops: CDR1 SGHRS, CDR2 YFSETQ. CDR3 size: 16 residues. V was clipped by 0 bases and J by 2 bases, with 13 bases between them.